Shown below are 4 T cell receptor beta chains from a single sample sequenced in a study of immune evolution from preneoplasia to lung adenocarcinoma. Generated by immunoSEQ multiplex PCR, the TCRdb table keeps only in-frame clones and is missing some. This sample has under 10,000 clones, with 60% to 80% found just once. The sequenced material came from FFPE adjacent normal lung tissue. These receptors were obtained from a person aged 55-80 years with lung adenocarcinoma.

The J gene is TRBJ2-5, the V gene TRBV27; TRBD2 matches at 8 bases. The junction had 13 bases not matched to a gene; V was cut back by 5 bases and J by 2 bases. The germline gives CDR1 MNHEY, CDR2 SMNVEV (reference sequence). The CDR3 loop spans 17 amino acids. CDR3 amino acids: CASSPNQREWSQETQYF. In DNA form, the CDR3 reads TGTGCCAGCAGTCCCAATCAGCGGGAGTGGTCTCAAGAGACCCAGTACTTC.

The chain has TRBV6-1 and TRBJ2-7; D not resolved. V lost 2 bases and J 7 bases, leaving 21 bases between the germline ends. Looked up from germline, CDR1 is MNHNS and CDR2 is SASEGT. The CDR3 extends over 16 amino acids. The CDR3 DNA reads TGTGCCAGCAGTGAAAACCCCTCGTTAGTAGCTGCAGAGCAGTACTTC. It specifies CASSENPSLVAAEQYF.

The V and J genes are TRBV5-4 and TRBJ2-1, with TRBD1 as a possible D gene (6 bases). V lost 5 bases to trimming and J lost 13 bases, with 19 bases between them. The CDR3 has 13 amino acids. CDR1 SGHNT and CDR2 YYREEE come from the germline V gene (reference sequence). The CDR3 is CASSSQGGENQFF. Written as DNA, the CDR3 is TGTGCCAGCAGTTCACAGGGTGGCGAGAATCAGTTCTTC.

The J gene is TRBJ2-1, the V gene TRBV10-3, with TRBD2 matching over 10 bases. Unmatched junction bases numbered 6, after V lost 4 bases and J lost 6 bases. Germline CDR1 and CDR2: ENHRY and SYGVKD. The CDR3 sequence is 15 residues long. CDR3 in DNA: TGTGCCATCAGTGGTGGGCTAGCGGGAGTCAATGAGCAGTTCTTC. This gives the protein CAISGGLAGVNEQFF.